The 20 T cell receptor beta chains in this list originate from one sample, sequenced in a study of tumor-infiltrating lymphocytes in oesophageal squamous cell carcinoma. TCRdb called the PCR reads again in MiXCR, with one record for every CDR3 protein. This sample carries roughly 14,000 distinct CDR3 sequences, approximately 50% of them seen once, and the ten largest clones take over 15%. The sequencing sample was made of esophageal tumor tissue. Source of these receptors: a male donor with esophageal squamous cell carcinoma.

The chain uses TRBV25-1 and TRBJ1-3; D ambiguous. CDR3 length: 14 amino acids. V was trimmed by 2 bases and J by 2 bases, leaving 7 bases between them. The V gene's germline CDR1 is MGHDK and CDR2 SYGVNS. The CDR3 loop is CASSEERTGNTIYF. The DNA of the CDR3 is TGTGCCAGCAGTGAAGAGAGAACTGGAAACACCATATATTTT.

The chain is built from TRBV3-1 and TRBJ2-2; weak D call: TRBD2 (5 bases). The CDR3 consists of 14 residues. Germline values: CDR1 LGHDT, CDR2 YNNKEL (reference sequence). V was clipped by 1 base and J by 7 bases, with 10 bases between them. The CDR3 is CASSQAGSGGELFF. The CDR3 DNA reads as TGTGCCAGCAGCCAAGCTGGGAGTGGCGGGGAGCTGTTTTTT.

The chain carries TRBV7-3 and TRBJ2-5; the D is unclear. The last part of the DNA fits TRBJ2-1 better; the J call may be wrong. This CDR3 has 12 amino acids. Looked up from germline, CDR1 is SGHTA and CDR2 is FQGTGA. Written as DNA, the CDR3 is TGTGCCAGCAGCTCGACACGGAATGAGCAGTTCTTC. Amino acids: CASSSTRNEQFF.

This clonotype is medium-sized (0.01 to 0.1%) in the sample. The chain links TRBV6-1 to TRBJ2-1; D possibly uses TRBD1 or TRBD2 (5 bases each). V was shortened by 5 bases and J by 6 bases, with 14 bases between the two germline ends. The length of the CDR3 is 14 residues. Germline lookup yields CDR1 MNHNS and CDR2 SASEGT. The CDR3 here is CASSTGASINEQFF. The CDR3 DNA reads TGTGCCAGCAGTACCGGGGCGTCTATCAATGAGCAGTTCTTC.

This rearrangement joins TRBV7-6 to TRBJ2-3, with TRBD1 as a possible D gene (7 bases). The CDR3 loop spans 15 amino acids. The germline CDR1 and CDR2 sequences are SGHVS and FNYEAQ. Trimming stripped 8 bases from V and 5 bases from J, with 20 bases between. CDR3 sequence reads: CASEGGGKGLDTQYF. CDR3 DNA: TGTGCCAGCGAAGGGGGCGGGAAGGGCTTAGATACGCAGTATTTT.

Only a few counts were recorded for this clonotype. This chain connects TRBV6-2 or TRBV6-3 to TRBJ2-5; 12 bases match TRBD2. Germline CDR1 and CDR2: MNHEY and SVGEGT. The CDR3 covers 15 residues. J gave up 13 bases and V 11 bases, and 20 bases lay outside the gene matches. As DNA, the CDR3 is TGTGCCGCAAAACTAGCGGGAGGCTACACCGGGGAGCTGTACTTC. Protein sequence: CAAKLAGGYTGELYF.

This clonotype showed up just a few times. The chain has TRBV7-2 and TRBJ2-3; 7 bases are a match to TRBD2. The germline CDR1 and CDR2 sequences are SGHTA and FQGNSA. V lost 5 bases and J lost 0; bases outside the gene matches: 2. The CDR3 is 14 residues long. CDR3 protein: CASSISGSTDTQYF. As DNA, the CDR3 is TGTGCCAGCAGCATTAGCGGGAGCACAGATACGCAGTATTTT.

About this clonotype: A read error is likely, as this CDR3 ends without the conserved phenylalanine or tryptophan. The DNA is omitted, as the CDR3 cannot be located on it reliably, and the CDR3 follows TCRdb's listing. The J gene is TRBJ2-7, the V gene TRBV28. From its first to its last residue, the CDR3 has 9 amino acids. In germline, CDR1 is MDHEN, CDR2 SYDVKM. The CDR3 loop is CASRLECSA.

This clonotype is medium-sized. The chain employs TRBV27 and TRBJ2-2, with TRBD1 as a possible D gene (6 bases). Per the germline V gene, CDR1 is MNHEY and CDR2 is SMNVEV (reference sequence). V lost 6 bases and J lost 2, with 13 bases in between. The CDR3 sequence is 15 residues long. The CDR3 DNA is TGTGCCAGCAGCAGATCGGACAGAAACACCGGGGAGCTGTTTTTT. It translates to CASSRSDRNTGELFF.

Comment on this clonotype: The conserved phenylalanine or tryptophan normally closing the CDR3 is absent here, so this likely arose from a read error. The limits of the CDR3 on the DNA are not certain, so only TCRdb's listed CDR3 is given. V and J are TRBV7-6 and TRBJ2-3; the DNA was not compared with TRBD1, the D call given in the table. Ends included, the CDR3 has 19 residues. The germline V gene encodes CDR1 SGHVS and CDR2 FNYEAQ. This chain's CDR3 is CASSFSTGTEGRETQYFGP.

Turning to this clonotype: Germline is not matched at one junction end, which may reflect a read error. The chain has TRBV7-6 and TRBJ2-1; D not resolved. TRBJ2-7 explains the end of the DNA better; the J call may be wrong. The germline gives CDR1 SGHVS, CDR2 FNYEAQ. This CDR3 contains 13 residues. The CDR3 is CASSLNPVGEQYF. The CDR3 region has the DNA TGTGCTAGCAGCTTAAACCCAGTTGGGGAGCAGTACTTC.

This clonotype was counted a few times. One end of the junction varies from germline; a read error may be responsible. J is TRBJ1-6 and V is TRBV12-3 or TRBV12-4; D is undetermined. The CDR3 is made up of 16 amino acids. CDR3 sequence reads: CASSFGPTSGTYEQYF. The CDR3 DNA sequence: TGTGCCAGCAGTTTCGGTCCGACTAGCGGAACCTACGAGCAGTACTTT.

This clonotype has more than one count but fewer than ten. CDR3 protein: CASSPSTDTQYF. The CDR3 DNA reads TGTGCCAGCAGCCCTAGCACAGATACGCAGTATTTT. The V gene is TRBV7-4, the J gene TRBJ2-3, with D hard to call. Trimming pared 5 bases from V and 0 bases from J, leaving 3 bases between. The CDR3 is 12 residues long. CDR1 SGHVT and CDR2 SQSDAQ come from the germline V gene.

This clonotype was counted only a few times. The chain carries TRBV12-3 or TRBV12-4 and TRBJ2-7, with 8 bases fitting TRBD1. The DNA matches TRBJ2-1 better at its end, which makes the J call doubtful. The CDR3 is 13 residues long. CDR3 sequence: CASSSGTGHEQFF. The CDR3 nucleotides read TGTGCCAGCAGTTCCGGGACAGGACATGAGCAGTTCTTC.

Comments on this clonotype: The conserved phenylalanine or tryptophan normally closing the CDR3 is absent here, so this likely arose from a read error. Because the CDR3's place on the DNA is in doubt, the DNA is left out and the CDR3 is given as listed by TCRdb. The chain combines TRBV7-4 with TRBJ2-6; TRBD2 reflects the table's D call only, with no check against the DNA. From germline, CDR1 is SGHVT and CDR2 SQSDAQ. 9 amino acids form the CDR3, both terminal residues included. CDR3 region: CASSPPGSS.

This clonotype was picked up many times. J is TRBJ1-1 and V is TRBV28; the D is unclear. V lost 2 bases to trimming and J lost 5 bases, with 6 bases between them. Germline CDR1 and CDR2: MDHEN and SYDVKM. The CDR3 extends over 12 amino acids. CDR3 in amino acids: CASSLDGTEAFF. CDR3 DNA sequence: TGTGCCAGCAGTTTAGATGGGACTGAAGCTTTCTTT.

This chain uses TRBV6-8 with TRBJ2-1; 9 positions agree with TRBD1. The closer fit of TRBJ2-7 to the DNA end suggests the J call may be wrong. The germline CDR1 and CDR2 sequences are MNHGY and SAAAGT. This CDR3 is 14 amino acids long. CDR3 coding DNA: TGTGCCAGCAGAAAACAGGGGGCAGGCTACGAGCAGTACTTC. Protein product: CASRKQGAGYEQYF.

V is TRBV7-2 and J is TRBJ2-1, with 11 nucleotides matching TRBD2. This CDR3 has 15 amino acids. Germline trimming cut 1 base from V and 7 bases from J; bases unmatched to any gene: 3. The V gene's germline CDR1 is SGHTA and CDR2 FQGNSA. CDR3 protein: CASSLELAGDNEQFF. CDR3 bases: TGTGCCAGCAGCTTAGAACTAGCGGGAGATAATGAGCAGTTCTTC.

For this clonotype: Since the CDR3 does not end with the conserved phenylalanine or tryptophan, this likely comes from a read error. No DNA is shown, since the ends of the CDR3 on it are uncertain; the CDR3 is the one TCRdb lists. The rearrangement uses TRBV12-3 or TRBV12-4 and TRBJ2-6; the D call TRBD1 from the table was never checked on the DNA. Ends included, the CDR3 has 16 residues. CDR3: CASSFGDIRETQYFGP.

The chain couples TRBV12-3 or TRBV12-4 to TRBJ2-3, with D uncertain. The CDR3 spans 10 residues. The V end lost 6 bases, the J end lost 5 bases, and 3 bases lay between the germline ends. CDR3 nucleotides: TGTGCCAGCAGGGGAGATACGCAGTATTTT. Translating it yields CASRGDTQYF.